These T cell receptor beta chains were read from a single sample in a study of identical twins. TCRdb re-called the 5' RACE reads with MiXCR, one entry per CDR3 protein. Of around 680,000 distinct CDR3 sequences listed, less than 10% were seen once; the top ten hold 0.8% to 1%. These records were also assigned to another study, of yellow fever vaccine responses in identical twins.

The sample consisted of PBMCs. The source of these receptors is a woman under 30 in good health. Each CDR3 is given with its conserved first and last residue. Each record gives: J gene, D gene, V gene, clone size, CDR3 DNA, CDR3 protein. D genes are given only for firm matches. Only some rows state a clone size, as once, few, many or a class for expanded clones.

J gene: TRBJ2-1; D gene: -; V gene: TRBV4-3; clone size: few; CDR3 DNA: TGCGCCAGCAGCCAAGAGAGTGTGGCGGGAAAGTACAATGAGCAGTTCTTC; CDR3 protein: CASSQESVAGKYNEQFF
J gene: TRBJ2-3; D gene: -; V gene: TRBV10-2; clone size: many; CDR3 DNA: TGCGCCAGCCTTGAGTACGGGAGAAGCACAGATACGCAGTATTTT; CDR3 protein: CASLEYGRSTDTQYF
J gene: TRBJ1-1; D gene: -; V gene: TRBV20-1; clone size: many; CDR3 DNA: TGCAGTGCCATGAGGGCTGAAGCTTTCTTT; CDR3 protein: CSAMRAEAFF
J gene: TRBJ2-1; D gene: -; V gene: TRBV6-1; clone size: -; CDR3 DNA: TGTGCCAGCAGTGAAGTGTGGGCAGGGTACAATGAGCAGTTCTTC; CDR3 protein: CASSEVWAGYNEQFF
J gene: TRBJ1-1; D gene: TRBD1; V gene: TRBV7-8; clone size: many; CDR3 DNA: TGTGCCAGCAGCTTAGTAGTTGGAGGGGGCATGGTGAACACTGAAGCTTTCTTT; CDR3 protein: CASSLVVGGGMVNTEAFF
J gene: TRBJ2-5; D gene: TRBD2; V gene: TRBV4-1; clone size: few; CDR3 DNA: TGCGCCAGCAGCCAAGAGCGAAATAGCGGGAGGGTACCAGAGACCCAGTACTTC; CDR3 protein: CASSQERNSGRVPETQYF
J gene: TRBJ2-3; D gene: TRBD2; V gene: TRBV2; clone size: -; CDR3 DNA: TGTGCCTGCAGTCCGGGACTAGGTGCCGTAACTAGCACAGATACGCAGTATTTT; CDR3 protein: CACSPGLGAVTSTDTQYF
J gene: TRBJ2-5; D gene: -; V gene: TRBV29-1; clone size: few; CDR3 DNA: TGCAGCGTTGAGATAGGGGTGGAGACCCAGTACTTC; CDR3 protein: CSVEIGVETQYF
J gene: TRBJ2-3; D gene: TRBD2; V gene: TRBV10-1; clone size: few; CDR3 DNA: TGCGCCAACCTTCGGGAGGGGACCACAGATACGCAGTATTTT; CDR3 protein: CANLREGTTDTQYF
J gene: TRBJ2-1; D gene: -; V gene: TRBV30; clone size: -; CDR3 DNA: TGTGCCTGGAGTGTACGGGTCAATGAGCAGTTCTTC; CDR3 protein: CAWSVRVNEQFF
J gene: TRBJ2-7; D gene: -; V gene: TRBV20-1; clone size: few; CDR3 DNA: TGCAGTGCTAGAGTCTTAGGGGGGGAGTTCCACTACGAGCAGTACTTC; CDR3 protein: CSARVLGGEFHYEQYF
J gene: TRBJ2-1; D gene: TRBD2; V gene: TRBV20-1; clone size: few; CDR3 DNA: TGCAGTGCTAGGCGTACTAGCGGGGTTTTTTTCTTC; CDR3 protein: CSARRTSGVFFF
J gene: TRBJ2-7; D gene: -; V gene: TRBV20-1; clone size: -; CDR3 DNA: TGCAGTGCGCCCCGGACACTGGGATCCTACGAGCAGTACTTC; CDR3 protein: CSAPRTLGSYEQYF
J gene: TRBJ2-3; D gene: TRBD2; V gene: TRBV20-1; clone size: few; CDR3 DNA: TGCAGTGCTAGATCAGCGGGGGGCACAGATACGCAGTATTTT; CDR3 protein: CSARSAGGTDTQYF
J gene: TRBJ1-2; D gene: -; V gene: TRBV7-8; clone size: many; CDR3 DNA: TGTGCCAGCAGCTTATATCCGAGAGATGGCTACACCTTC; CDR3 protein: CASSLYPRDGYTF
J gene: TRBJ2-1; D gene: TRBD2; V gene: TRBV12-3/TRBV12-4; clone size: few; CDR3 DNA: TGTGCCAGCAGTTTCGGACTAGCGAGGAACAATGAGCAGTTCTTC; CDR3 protein: CASSFGLARNNEQFF